A single sample is the source of the 19 T cell receptor beta chains below, sequenced in a study of CD8 T cells in Susac syndrome. RNA was extracted with the RNeasy kit, and a quantity of roughly 0.45 to 1 ug was reverse transcribed using random hexamers. One entry per CDR3 protein, called by TCRdb with MiXCR from the immunoSEQ multiplex PCR reads. The table has 150,000 to 200,000 distinct CDR3 sequences, 80% to 95% seen once. Sequenced input: CD4+ T cells from PBMCs. The receptors derive from a human donor in good health.

V gene TRBV7-3 combines with J gene TRBJ1-1, with D possibly TRBD1 on 5 matching bases. Looked up from germline, CDR1 is SGHTA and CDR2 is FQGTGA. This CDR3 spans 16 amino acids. Trimming took 1 base from V and 3 from J, leaving 15 bases between them. CDR3 residues: CASSLKAGRVHTEAFF. CDR3 sequence (DNA): TGTGCCAGCAGCTTAAAGGCAGGGAGGGTCCACACTGAAGCTTTCTTT.

The chain uses TRBV7-7 and TRBJ2-2; D perhaps matches TRBD1 (6 bases). The V gene lost 5 bases and the J gene lost 2 bases, with 18 bases spanning the gap. Germline V gene data show CDR1 as SSHAT and CDR2 as FNYEAQ (reference sequence). The CDR3 contains 17 residues. The CDR3 DNA follows: TGTGCCAGCAGCCGAATCCCAAGAGGGGGAAACACCGGGGAGCTGTTTTTT. It specifies CASSRIPRGGNTGELFF.

This chain uses TRBV5-6 with TRBJ2-3; no clear D. The CDR3 totals 12 residues. V lost 4 bases, J lost 15 bases, and 18 bases lay in between. The germline CDR1 and CDR2 sequences are SGHDT and YYEEEE. CDR3 amino acids: CASSPYMRPIYF. CDR3 nucleotides: TGTGCCAGCAGCCCCTACATGAGGCCGATTTATTTT.

The rearrangement joins TRBV5-1 to TRBJ1-4, with 7 nucleotides matching TRBD1. Trimming at V came to 5 bases and at J to 7 bases, leaving 8 bases not matched to a gene. The CDR3 sequence is 14 residues long. From germline, CDR1 is SGHRS and CDR2 YFSETQ. Here the CDR3 DNA reads TGCGCCAGCAGACGACAGGGACGAGGTGAAAAACTGTTTTTT. This encodes CASRRQGRGEKLFF.

V is TRBV19 and J is TRBJ2-6; no definite D call. In germline, CDR1 is LNHDA, CDR2 SQIVND (reference sequence). V was shortened by 6 bases and J by 2 bases, with 11 bases between the two germline ends. This CDR3 contains 15 residues. The CDR3 here is CASRFRVTGANVLTF. DNA for the CDR3: TGTGCCAGTAGGTTTAGAGTCACTGGGGCCAACGTCCTGACTTTC.

The chain joins TRBV4-2 to TRBJ2-1; 9 positions agree with TRBD2. Germline V CDR1 and CDR2: LGHNA, YNFKEQ. The CDR3 runs 15 residues. The V gene end was trimmed by 4 bases and the J gene end by 6 bases; junction bases not matched to a gene: 7. CDR3 DNA: TGTGCCAGCAGCCGAACGGCGGGGGGGCCCAATGAGCAGTTCTTC. Protein product: CASSRTAGGPNEQFF.

J is TRBJ2-3 and V is TRBV5-1; perhaps TRBD2 as D (6 bases). V shed 4 bases and J shed 0 bases, with 12 bases lying between them. From germline, CDR1 is SGHRS and CDR2 YFSETQ. The CDR3 length is 15 residues. CDR3 loop: CASSVAVTSTDTQYF. The CDR3 nucleotides are TGCGCCAGCAGCGTAGCGGTAACTAGCACAGATACGCAGTATTTT.

The J gene is TRBJ1-2, the V gene TRBV7-8; D possibly corresponds to TRBD1 (5 bases). The CDR3 length is 15 residues. The germline V and J ends were trimmed by 3 bases and 2 bases, with 13 bases remaining between them. In germline, CDR1 is SGHVS, CDR2 FQNEAQ. The CDR3 loop reads CASSFLSTANYGYTF. The CDR3 nucleotides read TGTGCCAGCAGCTTTTTATCGACAGCAAACTATGGCTACACCTTC.

This sequence joins TRBV5-4 and TRBJ1-2; D is uncertain. V gave up 2 bases and J gave up 7 bases, with 15 bases separating them. Per the germline V gene, CDR1 is SGHNT and CDR2 is YYREEE (reference sequence). This CDR3 is 14 amino acids long. CDR3 nucleotides: TGTGCCAGCAGCTTCGATAGGGCCCCCCGTGGCTACACCTTC. Translation: CASSFDRAPRGYTF.

CDR3: CASSTGQQETQYF. The CDR3 region has the DNA TGTGCCAGCAGCACCGGACAGCAAGAGACCCAGTACTTC. The chain employs TRBV11-2 and TRBJ2-5, with D possibly matching TRBD1 (6 bases). CDR1 and CDR2 (germline): SGHAT, FQNNGV. This CDR3 has 13 residues. V shed 5 bases and J shed 2 bases, with 9 bases lying between them.

This chain links TRBV5-4 with TRBJ2-7; possibly TRBD1 or TRBD2 for D (7 bases each). Trimming shortened V by 4 bases and J by 1 base, and 15 bases separated the two germline ends. The V gene's germline CDR1 is SGHNT and CDR2 YYREEE (reference sequence). The CDR3 loop spans 15 amino acids. In DNA, the CDR3 is TGTGCCAGCAGCCAGGGGGGGCTAAGGTCCTACGAGCAGTACTTC. It translates to CASSQGGLRSYEQYF.

In DNA, the CDR3 is TGCGCCAGCACCCCGAGGGGGGCGCAAGAGACCCAGTACTTC. It specifies CASTPRGAQETQYF. The chain links TRBV10-2 to TRBJ2-5, with D tentatively TRBD1 or TRBD2 (6 bases each). Germline lookup yields CDR1 WSHSY and CDR2 SAAADI. With 7 bases removed from V and 2 bases from J, the gap between germline ends came to 14 bases. This CDR3 has 14 amino acids.

This chain uses TRBV2 with TRBJ2-3; D uncertain. Per germline, CDR1 SNHLY and CDR2 FYNNEI. This CDR3 has 15 residues. V dropped 6 bases and J dropped 2 bases, with 15 bases sitting between them. CDR3 bases: TGTGCCAGCAGCGCCGGCGACCGAGACACAGATACGCAGTATTTT. Its protein product is CASSAGDRDTDTQYF.

V usage is TRBV5-1 and J usage is TRBJ2-7, with D maybe TRBD1 (5 bases). The V gene's germline CDR1 is SGHRS and CDR2 YFSETQ. V lost 4 bases and J 4 bases, leaving 18 bases between the germline ends. This CDR3 has 15 residues. The CDR3 DNA is TGCGCCAGCAGCCTGAAGCAGGGTAGTTCGTACGAGCAGTACTTC. Its protein is CASSLKQGSSYEQYF.

This chain links TRBV25-1 with TRBJ2-3, with D possibly called TRBD1 or TRBD2 (5 bases each). Germline CDR1 is MGHDK and CDR2 is SYGVNS. V was shortened by 2 bases and J by 7 bases, with 13 bases between the two germline ends. The CDR3 contains 14 residues. The CDR3: CASSESGKGNTQYF. Written as DNA, the CDR3 is TGTGCCAGCAGTGAAAGCGGAAAGGGGAATACGCAGTATTTT.

V is TRBV10-3 and J is TRBJ1-1; 8 bases are shared with TRBD1. CDR1 and CDR2 from the germline V gene are ENHRY and SYGVKD. This CDR3 is 14 amino acids long. V shed 10 bases, J shed 6 bases, and the junction held 13 bases outside the gene matches. The CDR3 loop is CATGGVRGRSEAFF. The CDR3 nucleotides read TGTGCCACAGGAGGGGTCAGGGGGCGTTCTGAAGCTTTCTTT.

The rearrangement links TRBV6-1 to TRBJ2-6, with 9 bases fitting TRBD1. The CDR3 has 15 residues. Germline loops: CDR1 MNHNS, CDR2 SASEGT. V was pared by 8 bases and J by 0 bases, with 2 bases of the junction left unmatched. The CDR3 region has the DNA TGTGCCAGCGGGACAGGGAGCTCTGGGGCCAACGTCCTGACTTTC. It yields the protein CASGTGSSGANVLTF.

This clonotype was seen a single time. The chain links TRBV18 to TRBJ1-2; D remains ambiguous. The CDR3 is 14 amino acids. V dropped 3 bases and J dropped 2 bases, with 10 bases sitting between them. Per germline, CDR1 KGHSH and CDR2 LQKENI. For the CDR3, the DNA is TGTGCCAGCTCACCTTCTATGGAAAACTATGGCTACACCTTC. Amino acid sequence: CASSPSMENYGYTF.

The V gene is TRBV20-1, the J gene TRBJ2-5, with D perhaps TRBD2 (6 bases). Per the germline V gene, CDR1 is DFQATT and CDR2 is SNEGSKA (reference sequence). V was cut by 5 bases and J by 1 base, with 14 bases left in between. The CDR3 contains 14 residues. CDR3: CSARKAGLQETQYF. The CDR3 DNA follows: TGCAGTGCTCGGAAAGCGGGTCTCCAAGAGACCCAGTACTTC.